Below are 26 T cell receptor beta chains sequenced from a single sample in a study of T cells in Graves' hyperthyroidism and ophthalmopathy. Amplification of TCR beta CDR3 regions was performed using RNA transcripts as template. With the HTBI primer set, the TCR CDR3 went through a first round of RT-PCR. Using its own MiXCR run on the multiplex PCR reads, TCRdb lists one record per CDR3 protein. The sample records hundreds of thousands of distinct CDR3 sequences, roughly 14% being singletons. What was sequenced was blood. The receptors stem from a woman under 30 with Graves' hyperthyroidism.

The table lists this clonotype with many counts. The rearrangement joins TRBV27 to TRBJ2-7; no definite D call. The CDR3 is 15 residues long. V lost 2 bases, J lost 4 bases, and 15 bases lay in between. Germline CDR1 MNHEY, CDR2 SMNVEV (reference sequence). The CDR3 nucleotides are TGTGCCAGCAGTTTAAGGCCGGACGGACCTTACGAGCAGTACTTC. It specifies CASSLRPDGPYEQYF.

The sample holds many counts of this clonotype. The chain employs TRBV28 and TRBJ1-2; 8 bases map to TRBD1. Germline loops: CDR1 MDHEN, CDR2 SYDVKM. The CDR3 sequence is 15 residues long. J was trimmed by 5 bases and V by 2 bases; bases with no gene match: 7. The CDR3 DNA reads as TGTGCCAGCAGTTTAGGAGGGACAGGCCCGTATGGCTACACCTTC. Its translation is CASSLGGTGPYGYTF.

Many counts were recorded for this clonotype. V and J are TRBV7-3 and TRBJ2-3; 8 bases agree with TRBD2. V dropped 2 bases and J dropped 5; count of bases not matched to a gene: 6. This CDR3 spans 15 amino acids. Germline lookup yields CDR1 SGHTA and CDR2 FQGTGA. CDR3 nucleotide sequence: TGTGCCAGCAGCTTAGGTAGCGGGGTGGGAGATACGCAGTATTTT. Translated, it gives CASSLGSGVGDTQYF.

This clonotype was detected many times. V gene TRBV19 combines with J gene TRBJ1-2; D is perhaps TRBD1 (6 bases). CDR1 is LNHDA, CDR2 SQIVND, per germline (reference sequence). V dropped 6 bases and J dropped 3 bases, with 11 bases sitting between them. The CDR3 sequence is 13 residues long. CDR3 nucleotide sequence: TGTGCCAGTAGGGGGGGGCTCCACTATGGCTACACCTTC. It translates to CASRGGLHYGYTF.

This clonotype has at least ten counts. This chain joins TRBV28 and TRBJ2-5, with 7 bases that match TRBD1. From germline, CDR1 is MDHEN and CDR2 SYDVKM. There are 15 residues in the CDR3. Trimming removed 4 bases from V and 2 bases from J; junction bases left unmatched: 7. The CDR3 nucleotides are TGTGCCAGCAGTTCAACGAGCAGGGGGCAAGAGACCCAGTACTTC. This encodes CASSSTSRGQETQYF.

This clonotype was seen more than once but under ten times. The chain is built from TRBV10-2 and TRBJ1-5; D unresolved. This CDR3 contains 14 residues. Germline V gene data show CDR1 as WSHSY and CDR2 as SAAADI. Trimming removed 3 bases from V and 9 bases from J, with 15 bases in between. CDR3 bases: TGCGCCAGCAGTGATTCGACCGTATTTGGGCCCCAGCATTTT. This codes for CASSDSTVFGPQHF.

This clonotype showed up many times. The genes are TRBV7-2 and TRBJ2-2; unclear D gene. Trimming cost V 5 bases and J 4 bases, with 8 bases left between them. There are 13 residues in the CDR3. Germline CDR1 SGHTA, CDR2 FQGNSA. The CDR3, as DNA: TGTGCCAGCAGCGCTAGAATCACCGGGGAGCTGTTTTTT. It yields the protein CASSARITGELFF.

This clonotype has ten or more counts. The chain carries TRBV5-1 and TRBJ2-7; 8 nucleotides agree with TRBD2. Germline lookup yields CDR1 SGHRS and CDR2 YFSETQ. V lost 1 base and J lost 0; bases outside the gene matches: 6. This CDR3 region has 16 residues. As DNA, the CDR3 is TGCGCCAGCAGCTTGACTAGCGGCGACAACTCCTACGAGCAGTACTTC. This sequence encodes CASSLTSGDNSYEQYF.

The V and J genes are TRBV19 and TRBJ1-3, with unresolved D. This CDR3 comprises 13 residues. With 7 bases removed from V and 0 bases from J, the gap between germline ends came to 7 bases. The germline gives CDR1 LNHDA, CDR2 SQIVND (reference sequence). The DNA for the CDR3 is TGTGCCAGTACAAGGGACTCTGGAAACACCATATATTTT. It is translated as CASTRDSGNTIYF.

The table lists this clonotype with many counts. The genes are TRBV6-2 or TRBV6-3 and TRBJ2-7, with D tentatively TRBD2 (5 bases). The V gene lost 7 bases and the J gene lost 5 bases, with 21 bases spanning the gap. This CDR3 has 15 amino acids. CDR1 is MNHEY, CDR2 SVGEGT, per germline. The DNA of the CDR3 is TGTGCCAGCAAAGAGGGCCGAAATCATCCGAACGAGCAGTACTTC. This gives the protein CASKEGRNHPNEQYF.

This clonotype was detected ten times or more. This chain links TRBV3-1 with TRBJ1-2, with 7 bases matching TRBD1. CDR1 and CDR2 from the germline V gene are LGHDT and YNNKEL (reference sequence). The CDR3 length is 17 residues. Germline trimming cut 4 bases from V and 3 bases from J; bases unmatched to any gene: 14. The CDR3 region has the DNA TGTGCCAGCAGCCCTACCCGGACAGGCCGAAGGGACTATGGCTACACCTTC. This translates into CASSPTRTGRRDYGYTF.

Many counts were recorded for this clonotype. V gene TRBV4-1 combines with J gene TRBJ1-2; D is ambiguous. The CDR3 extends over 14 amino acids. The germline V gene encodes CDR1 MGHRA and CDR2 YSYEKL. Between the trimmed V and J ends, which lost 1 base and 6 bases, there was a span of 12 bases. The chain's CDR3 is CASSQVAAMDGYTF. DNA of the CDR3: TGCGCCAGCAGCCAAGTTGCAGCGATGGATGGCTACACCTTC.

This clonotype was seen at least ten times. The chain uses TRBV28 and TRBJ1-2; 7 bases agree with TRBD1. The CDR3 is 13 residues long. V shed 6 bases and J 3 bases; nucleotides not matched to a gene: 4. Germline V gives CDR1 MDHEN, CDR2 SYDVKM. CDR3 coding DNA: TGTGCCAGCAGATCACAGGGGTACTATGGCTACACCTTC. Residues: CASRSQGYYGYTF.

This clonotype was counted a few times. Being one base from a much bigger clone, this may be a read error. The rearrangement uses TRBV3-1 and TRBJ2-5; possibly TRBD2 for D (5 bases). This CDR3 comprises 13 residues. The germline gives CDR1 LGHDT, CDR2 YNNKEL (reference sequence). The CDR3 nucleotides read TGTGCCGGCAGCCAAGGTCTAGAGGGGACCCAGTACTTC. Amino acids: CAGSQGLEGTQYF.

Notes on this clonotype: The junction and the germline gene differ at one end; a read error may be behind it. This chain uses TRBV4-2 with TRBJ2-1; TRBD2 might be the D (7 bases). Germline V lookup: CDR1 LGHNA, CDR2 YNFKEQ. This CDR3 is built from 14 residues. The CDR3 sequence is CASSQGGQYTEQFF. The CDR3 nucleotides read TGTGCCAGCAGCCAGGGGGGGCAATACACTGAGCAGTTCTTC.

Worth noting for this clonotype: The germline gene is not matched at one end of the junction; a read error may be the cause. The rearrangement links TRBV24-1 to TRBJ2-2; 9 bases match TRBD1. The CDR3 loop spans 14 amino acids. Germline V gene lookup returns CDR1 KGHDR and CDR2 SFDVKD. The CDR3 coding sequence is TGTGCCACCAGCGACAGGGGGGACACCGGGGAGCCGTTTTTT. It specifies CATSDRGDTGEPFF.

This clonotype was found many times. Germline and junction disagree at one end, which may indicate a read error. V and J are TRBV20-1 and TRBJ1-2, with D tentatively TRBD1 (5 bases). The CDR3 spans 16 residues. Germline CDR1 and CDR2: DFQATT and SNEGSKA (reference sequence). CDR3 protein: CSARASGGQANYGYTF. The CDR3 DNA reads TGCAGTGCGAGAGCCTCAGGAGGACAAGCTAACTATGGCTACACCTTC.

This clonotype was seen repeatedly, ten times or more. The V and J genes are TRBV20-1 and TRBJ2-1, with D possibly being TRBD2 (6 bases). The CDR3 covers 14 residues. The germline V gene encodes CDR1 DFQATT and CDR2 SNEGSKA (reference sequence). V lost 7 bases, J lost 0 bases, and 13 bases lay in between. This chain's CDR3 is CSVKDGSSYNEQFF. The CDR3 DNA follows: TGCAGTGTTAAGGACGGGAGCTCCTACAATGAGCAGTTCTTC.

This clonotype occurred many times. V usage is TRBV24-1 and J usage is TRBJ2-1, with 10 nucleotides matching TRBD2. V lost 3 bases, J lost 9 bases, and 13 bases stayed unmatched. Germline CDR1 and CDR2: KGHDR and SFDVKD. The CDR3 totals 17 residues. CDR3 protein: CATSDTIKAGGAGEQFF. The DNA of the CDR3 is TGTGCCACCAGTGATACAATTAAAGCGGGAGGGGCGGGTGAGCAGTTCTTC.

This clonotype was found many times. This chain links TRBV28 with TRBJ2-7, with D perhaps assigned TRBD1 or TRBD2 (7 bases each). The V gene's germline CDR1 is MDHEN and CDR2 SYDVKM. The CDR3 consists of 18 residues. V lost 8 bases to trimming and J lost 6 bases, with 32 bases between them. The CDR3 coding sequence is TGTGCCAGCCCGAGTGTCCCTGGCAGGGGGGGCCCAGCGGGCGAGCAGTACTTC. Its protein product is CASPSVPGRGGPAGEQYF.

This chain links TRBV10-1 with TRBJ1-1, with a tentative D call TRBD1 (6 bases). Per germline, CDR1 WNHNN and CDR2 SYGVQD (reference sequence). V was cut by 6 bases and J by 1 base, with 12 bases left in between. The CDR3 covers 14 residues. CDR3 in amino acids: CASSEDSENTEAFF. In nucleotides, the CDR3 is TGCGCCAGCAGCGAGGACAGCGAGAACACTGAAGCTTTCTTT.

This clonotype was counted only a few times. The gene calls are TRBV29-1 and TRBJ2-1; 10 bases fit TRBD2. V was clipped by 3 bases and J by 13 bases; unmatched bases: 3. This CDR3 is 11 amino acids long. CDR1 is SQVTM, CDR2 ANQGSEA, per germline. The CDR3 sequence is CSVESSGGQFF. Written as DNA, the CDR3 is TGCAGCGTTGAGTCTAGCGGGGGCCAGTTCTTC.

This clonotype was picked up many times. The chain combines TRBV30 with TRBJ1-5; D may be TRBD1 (5 bases). With 2 bases removed from V and 7 bases from J, the gap between germline ends came to 18 bases. The CDR3 consists of 15 residues. CDR1 is GTSNPN and CDR2 is SVGIG in the germline V gene (reference sequence). CDR3 DNA sequence: TGTGCCTGGAGTCATGACCCACCGGGGCACCAGCCCCAGCATTTT. The encoded protein is CAWSHDPPGHQPQHF.

This clonotype was seen many times. V usage is TRBV28 and J usage is TRBJ2-1; a possible D gene is TRBD2 (6 bases). The V gene lost 3 bases and the J gene lost 0 bases, with 15 bases spanning the gap. The CDR3 loop spans 17 amino acids. Germline CDR1 MDHEN, CDR2 SYDVKM. CDR3 sequence reads: CASSLGGGMSSYNEQFF. The CDR3 region has the DNA TGTGCCAGCAGTTTGGGAGGAGGGATGAGCTCCTACAATGAGCAGTTCTTC.

The chain carries TRBV11-2 and TRBJ2-5; no reliable D call. The CDR3 totals 15 residues. CDR1 and CDR2 from the germline V gene are SGHAT and FQNNGV. V was clipped by 1 base and J by 3 bases, with 12 bases between them. The CDR3 nucleotides are TGTGCCAGCAGCTTAGCGCAGACACGCGAAGAGACCCAGTACTTC. It specifies CASSLAQTREETQYF.

In its sample, this clonotype was seen many times. The gene calls are TRBV18 and TRBJ1-5; perhaps TRBD1 as D (5 bases). Germline CDR1 KGHSH, CDR2 LQKENI. The CDR3 consists of 16 residues. V lost 6 bases, J lost 1 base, and 16 bases lay in between. The CDR3 DNA sequence: TGTGCCAGCTCTCCAGGGACCGTAGCGAGCAATCAGCCCCAGCATTTT. Translation: CASSPGTVASNQPQHF. Full variable domain (rest looked up from reference TRBV18 and TRBJ1-5): NAGVMQNPRHLVRRRGQEARLRCSPMKGHSHVYWYRQLPEEGLKFMVYLQKENIIDESGMPKERFSAEFPKEGPSILRIQQVVRGDSAAYFCASSPGTVASNQPQHFGDGTRLSIL.